The 16 T cell receptor beta chains in this list originate from one sample, sequenced in a study of T cell repertoires in cytomegalovirus infection. TCRdb reprocessed the reads via MiXCR and lists one record per CDR3 protein. The table has about 300,000 distinct CDR3 sequences, 9.6% seen once. The sequenced sample consisted of PBMCs. Receptors originate from a human donor in good health (CMV status not recorded). Some clones in this sample may be carry-over from other donors' samples.

This clonotype was recorded many times. The V gene is TRBV20-1, the J gene TRBJ2-3, with D perhaps matching TRBD1 (6 bases). Trimming removed 5 bases from V and 1 base from J, with 19 bases in between. The length of the CDR3 is 16 residues. The V gene's germline CDR1 is DFQATT and CDR2 SNEGSKA (reference sequence). CDR3 nucleotide sequence: TGCAGTGCTCACGGACCCCAGGGGTGGGGCACAGATACGCAGTATTTT. Residues: CSAHGPQGWGTDTQYF.

This clonotype was detected many times. This chain joins TRBV20-1 and TRBJ1-2; no reliable D call. The V gene lost 7 bases and the J gene lost 4 bases, with 10 bases spanning the gap. This CDR3 comprises 11 residues. Germline V gene sequence: CDR1 DFQATT, CDR2 SNEGSKA (reference sequence). DNA of the CDR3: TGCAGTGTCCCGGGTACCTATGGCTACACCTTC. Translating gives CSVPGTYGYTF.

This clonotype was recorded many times. The chain employs TRBV6-2 or TRBV6-3 and TRBJ2-4, with 9 bases identical to TRBD2. The V segment lost 10 bases and the J segment 1 base; nucleotides outside the gene matches: 5. Germline loops: CDR1 MNHEY, CDR2 SVGEGT. The CDR3 runs to 14 residues. The CDR3 DNA sequence: TGTGCCACCCTGAGCGGGGGGGCCAAAAACATTCAGTACTTC. Its translation is CATLSGGAKNIQYF.

Many counts were recorded for this clonotype. The V gene is TRBV7-9, the J gene TRBJ2-6; no clear D gene. With 5 bases removed from V and 1 base from J, the gap between germline ends came to 9 bases. Germline values: CDR1 SEHNR, CDR2 FQNEAQ (reference sequence). This CDR3 spans 15 amino acids. The CDR3 coding sequence is TGTGCCAGCAGCACTTTTCGGTCTGGGGCCAACGTCCTGACTTTC. Residues: CASSTFRSGANVLTF. The full variable domain, in which reference TRBV7-9 and TRBJ2-6 provide the parts outside the CDR3, is DTGVSQNPRHKITKRGQNVTFRCDPISEHNRLYWYRQTLGQGPEFLTYFQNEAQLEKSRLLSDRFSAERPKGSFSTLEIQRTEQGDSAMYLCASSTFRSGANVLTFGAGSRLTVL.

This clonotype has a count of ten or more. The rearrangement joins TRBV12-3 or TRBV12-4 to TRBJ1-1, with D uncertain. The V end lost 3 bases, the J end lost 7 bases, and 15 bases lay between the germline ends. The CDR3 has 14 amino acids. The CDR3 region is CASSFGRQSFEAFF. The DNA for the CDR3 is TGTGCCAGCAGTTTTGGGAGGCAGTCCTTTGAAGCTTTCTTT.

At least ten counts were recorded for this clonotype. The chain uses TRBV4-1 and TRBJ1-5, with 9 bases matching TRBD1. This CDR3 comprises 16 residues. After removal of 1 base from V and 4 bases from J, the junction contained 5 bases not matched to a gene. Germline CDR1 is MGHRA and CDR2 is YSYEKL. CDR3 sequence: CASSQGEGTGNQPQHF. The CDR3 DNA sequence: TGCGCCAGCAGCCAAGGAGAAGGGACAGGGAATCAGCCCCAGCATTTT.

This clonotype has a count of ten or more. The chain has TRBV6-6 and TRBJ2-5; D call uncertain. Trimming shortened V by 6 bases and J by 2 bases, and 13 bases separated the two germline ends. The CDR3 is 14 residues long. From germline, CDR1 is MNHNY and CDR2 SVGAGI (reference sequence). The chain's CDR3 is CASSIPSKQETQYF. In DNA, the CDR3 is TGTGCCAGCAGCATACCCTCCAAGCAAGAGACCCAGTACTTC.

The table lists this clonotype with many counts. The chain is built from TRBV28 and TRBJ2-7, with D possibly TRBD1 on 6 matching bases. V dropped 5 bases and J dropped 6 bases, with 11 bases sitting between them. Per the germline V gene, CDR1 is MDHEN and CDR2 is SYDVKM. CDR3 length: 12 amino acids. As DNA, the CDR3 is TGTGCCAGCAGTCCACAGGGACGCGAGCAGTACGTC. This codes for CASSPQGREQYV.

This clonotype was seen at least ten times. This chain connects TRBV20-1 to TRBJ2-1, with a weak D call TRBD2 (7 bases). V dropped 7 bases and J dropped 2 bases, with 21 bases sitting between them. The CDR3 contains 16 residues. Germline CDR1 is DFQATT and CDR2 is SNEGSKA (reference sequence). The CDR3 DNA reads TGCAGTGGACCCCTTAAGGGGGGGGTTCCCTACAATGAGCAGTTCTTC. It codes for CSGPLKGGVPYNEQFF.

This clonotype was observed at least ten times. The V gene is TRBV5-5, the J gene TRBJ2-1; D not resolved. Germline V CDR1 and CDR2: SGHKS, YYEKEE (reference sequence). The CDR3 length is 15 residues. The V end was cut by 2 bases, the J end by 1 base, with 10 bases between. Here the CDR3 reads CASSFESASYNEQFF. The CDR3 nucleotides are TGTGCCAGCAGCTTTGAATCCGCTTCCTACAATGAGCAGTTCTTC.

This clonotype was observed at least ten times. The chain employs TRBV27 and TRBJ2-6, with D possibly matching TRBD1 (6 bases). The CDR3 has 14 residues. CDR1 is MNHEY and CDR2 is SMNVEV in the germline V gene (reference sequence). V lost 7 bases and J 3 bases, leaving 10 bases between the germline ends. CDR3 amino acids: CASKGHYGANVLTF. CDR3 sequence (DNA): TGTGCCAGCAAGGGACACTATGGGGCCAACGTCCTGACTTTC.

The chain is built from TRBV6-2 or TRBV6-3 and TRBJ1-5; the D is unclear. V dropped 4 bases and J dropped 5 bases, with 12 bases sitting between them. The CDR3 loop spans 14 amino acids. CDR1 and CDR2 (germline): MNHEY, SVGEGT. The CDR3: CASSWNGVYQPQHF. The CDR3 DNA reads TGTGCCAGCAGTTGGAACGGGGTCTATCAGCCCCAGCATTTT.

Many counts were recorded for this clonotype. The V and J genes are TRBV6-5 and TRBJ1-6, with a tentative D call TRBD1 (5 bases). Germline V gives CDR1 MNHEY, CDR2 SVGAGI. Trimming pared 5 bases from V and 4 bases from J, leaving 15 bases between. The CDR3 extends over 16 amino acids. The CDR3 protein is CASSAPTGGYNSPLHF. Written as DNA, the CDR3 is TGTGCCAGCAGTGCCCCTACGGGGGGATATAATTCACCCCTCCACTTT.

The chain recombines TRBV20-1 with TRBJ1-5; TRBD1 aligns across 7 bases. Germline loops: CDR1 DFQATT, CDR2 SNEGSKA (reference sequence). Trimming took 1 base from V and 5 from J; bases not matched to a gene: 5. CDR3 length: 14 amino acids. The DNA of the CDR3 is TGCAGTGCTAGAGGACGACAGGGTTATCAGCCCCAGCATTTT. This encodes CSARGRQGYQPQHF.

The gene calls are TRBV28 and TRBJ2-7; the D gene is possibly TRBD1 (6 bases). Per the germline V gene, CDR1 is MDHEN and CDR2 is SYDVKM. V lost 4 bases, J lost 3 bases, and 13 bases lay in between. This CDR3 has 14 amino acids. CDR3 sequence (DNA): TGTGCCAGCAGTTCTTTTACAGGGATCTACGAGCAGTACGTC. Residues: CASSSFTGIYEQYV.

This clonotype was seen at least ten times. The rearrangement joins TRBV28 to TRBJ1-2; TRBD1 agrees at 10 bases. Per the germline V gene, CDR1 is MDHEN and CDR2 is SYDVKM. V dropped 3 bases and J dropped 7; count of bases not matched to a gene: 5. This CDR3 contains 14 residues. CDR3 sequence reads: CASSLKTGGAGYTF. CDR3 bases: TGTGCCAGCAGTTTGAAGACAGGGGGCGCTGGCTACACCTTC.